The T cell receptor beta chain described here comes from a study of OX40 agonist ivuxolimab in advanced cancers. Study-wide findings and caveats: At 0.1 to 3.0 mg/kg and by week 6, clonal expansion occurred in CD4+ and CD8+ blood T cells. Fewer expanded clones were found on average in CD4+ than in CD8+ T cells.

The timepoints at which blood was sampled were baseline, cycle 4 day 1, and cycle 7 day 1. Trimming took 3 bases from V and 2 from J; bases not matched to a gene: 15. This CDR3 is built from 18 residues. Per germline, CDR1 SGHVS and CDR2 FNYEAQ. The repertoire was sequenced with immunoSEQ multiplex PCR; TCRdb's copy has only in-frame clones and lacks some. Here the sample spans under 140,000 clones, roughly nine tenths being singletons. As regards this clone: What it binds is not known.

The sample here was CD4+ or CD8+ T cells sorted from blood, taken in a trial of the OX40 agonist ivuxolimab. This TCR was sampled from an adult with an advanced solid tumor such as melanoma, head and neck, liver or kidney cancer. This chain joins TRBV7-6 and TRBJ1-2; 7 bases fit TRBD1. CDR3 sequence: CASSFIKGQLASNYGYTF. CDR3 in DNA: TGTGCCAGCAGCTTCATAAAGGGACAGCTTGCGTCGAACTATGGCTACACCTTC.